Listed below are T cell receptor beta chains from one sample, sequenced in a study of blood T cell repertoires in COVID-19. Data came from immunoSEQ multiplex PCR; TCRdb stores just in-frame clones and leaves some out. The data show roughly 100,000 clones, approximately 86% seen once. Sequencing was performed on peripheral blood. Every receptor here comes from a man aged 45-65 years with active or convalescent COVID-19. Each CDR3 is given with its conserved first and last residue. D genes are given only for firm matches. Expanded clones get a size class; other rows say once, few or many, or leave the size out.

v_gene	j_gene	abundance	d_gene	len	CDR3aa	CDR3nt
TRBV2	TRBJ2-1	.	TRBD1	15	CASSRAGGSYNEQFF	TGTGCCAGCAGTAGGGCAGGGGGCTCCTACAATGAGCAGTTCTTC
TRBV19	TRBJ1-5	.	TRBD1	15	CASSIFDRGGQPQHF	TGTGCCAGTAGTATTTTCGACAGGGGCGGTCAGCCCCAGCATTTT
TRBV10-2	TRBJ1-1	.	TRBD1	13	CASSDRGRGEAFF	TGCGCCAGCAGTGACAGGGGGCGTGGTGAAGCTTTCTTT
TRBV19	TRBJ2-7	once	TRBD1	14	CASRTDRASYEQYF	TGTGCCAGTAGGACAGACAGGGCCTCCTACGAGCAGTACTTC
TRBV6-6	TRBJ1-5	.	.	14	CASSDIHSNQPQHF	TGTGCCAGCAGCGACATCCATAGCAATCAGCCCCAGCATTTT
TRBV5-1	TRBJ2-5	.	TRBD2	17	CASSGGLAGAREETQYF	TGCGCCAGCAGCGGCGGACTAGCGGGGGCCCGGGAAGAGACCCAGTACTTC
TRBV19	TRBJ2-3	.	TRBD1	15	CASSTRPTGEDTQYF	TGTGCCAGTAGTACGCGACCGACAGGGGAAGATACGCAGTATTTT
TRBV28	TRBJ2-3	.	TRBD1	15	CASSTGQVSTDTQYF	TGTGCCAGCAGTACTGGACAGGTTAGCACAGATACGCAGTATTTT
TRBV7-8	TRBJ1-5	.	.	17	CASSLAPTVSINQPQHF	TGTGCCAGCAGCTTAGCCCCGACAGTTTCAATCAATCAGCCCCAGCATTTT
TRBV5-5	TRBJ1-4	.	.	17	CASSLGPGLATNEKLFF	TGTGCCAGCAGCTTGGGGCCAGGGCTCGCAACTAATGAAAAACTGTTTTTT
TRBV11-2	TRBJ2-5	few	TRBD2	17	CASSLSGGTKIQETQYF	TGTGCCAGCAGTCTATCGGGGGGGACCAAGATTCAAGAGACCCAGTACTTC
TRBV4-3	TRBJ1-2	.	.	12	CASSQDRTVHTF	TGCGCCAGCAGCCAAGATAGAACGGTCCACACCTTC
TRBV6-2/TRBV6-3	TRBJ2-7	.	TRBD2	16	CASSSLLSGGLYEQYF	TGTGCCAGCAGTTCCCTCCTGAGCGGGGGACTCTACGAGCAGTACTTC
TRBV5-6	TRBJ1-5	.	TRBD1	15	CASSSGTESNQPQHF	TGTGCCAGCAGTTCCGGGACAGAAAGCAATCAGCCCCAGCATTTT
TRBV5-4	TRBJ2-2	.	.	13	CASGPDGVGELFF	TGTGCCAGCGGACCGGACGGGGTCGGGGAGCTGTTTTTT
TRBV9	TRBJ1-2	.	.	15	CASSVEEGARYGYTF	TGTGCCAGCAGCGTAGAGGAAGGGGCGAGGTATGGCTACACCTTC
TRBV30	TRBJ1-2	.	.	15	CAWSVGQLFNYGYTF	TGTGCCTGGAGTGTCGGACAGTTGTTTAACTATGGCTACACCTTC
TRBV24-1	TRBJ1-5	.	.	12	CATSNGVQPQHF	TGTGCCACCAGTAACGGGGTTCAGCCCCAGCATTTT
TRBV11-3	TRBJ2-1	.	TRBD2	15	CASSTGTSGGAEQFF	TGTGCCAGCAGCACAGGGACTAGCGGGGGCGCTGAGCAGTTCTTC
TRBV5-6	TRBJ1-1	.	.	16	CASSLVPGATDTEAFF	TGTGCCAGCAGCTTAGTCCCAGGGGCAACGGACACTGAAGCTTTCTTT
TRBV6-2/TRBV6-3	TRBJ2-1	.	TRBD1	12	CASSGQGREQFF	TGTGCCAGCAGTGGACAGGGGCGTGAGCAGTTCTTC
TRBV27	TRBJ1-1	once	TRBD1	14	CASSVGTDLREAFF	TGTGCCAGCAGCGTCGGGACAGATTTACGTGAAGCTTTCTTT
TRBV4-3	TRBJ1-2	.	TRBD1	14	CASSHAGQGEVYTF	TGCGCCAGCAGCCACGCGGGACAGGGTGAAGTCTACACCTTC
TRBV2	TRBJ2-5	.	.	9	CATGETQYF	TGTGCCACCGGGGAGACCCAGTACTTC
TRBV6-4	TRBJ2-1	.	TRBD2	15	CASSSLAGGPDEQFF	TGTGCCAGCTCCTCGCTAGCGGGGGGGCCCGATGAGCAGTTCTTC
TRBV11-2	TRBJ1-2	.	TRBD1	13	CASSLQTGEGYTF	TGTGCCAGCAGCTTACAGACAGGGGAAGGCTACACCTTC
TRBV10-3	TRBJ1-5	.	.	15	CAISEGRESNQPQHF	TGTGCCATCAGTGAGGGCAGGGAAAGCAATCAGCCCCAGCATTTT
TRBV20-1	TRBJ1-6	few	.	10	CSARGGTLHF	TGCAGTGCTAGAGGAGGCACCCTCCACTTT